The text below deals with one T cell receptor beta chain. Its antigen is undetermined. The sample belongs to a study of OX40 agonist ivuxolimab in advanced cancers. Deletions cut 5 bases from V and 2 bases from J, with 16 bases between. The germline V gene has CDR1 SGHTA and CDR2 FQGNSA. This CDR3 spans 15 amino acids. Using immunoSEQ multiplex PCR, the repertoire was profiled, and TCRdb retains in-frame clones only, with some absent. The sample consists of more than 90,000 clones, roughly 80% of them appearing once. Study-wide results and caveats: On average, CD8+ T cells had more expanded clones than CD4+. Both CD4+ and CD8+ T cell populations in blood had undergone clonal expansion by week 6 at 0.1 to 3.0 mg/kg.

Sequences were derived from CD4+ or CD8+ T cells sorted from blood, sampled in a trial of the OX40 agonist ivuxolimab. This sequence originates from an adult with an advanced solid tumor such as melanoma, head and neck, liver or kidney cancer. The rearrangement links TRBV7-2 to TRBJ2-7; no clear D gene. The CDR3 DNA is TGTGCCAGCAGCGCCGCGACTCTCAGTCCCTACGAGCAGTACTTC. It encodes CASSAATLSPYEQYF.